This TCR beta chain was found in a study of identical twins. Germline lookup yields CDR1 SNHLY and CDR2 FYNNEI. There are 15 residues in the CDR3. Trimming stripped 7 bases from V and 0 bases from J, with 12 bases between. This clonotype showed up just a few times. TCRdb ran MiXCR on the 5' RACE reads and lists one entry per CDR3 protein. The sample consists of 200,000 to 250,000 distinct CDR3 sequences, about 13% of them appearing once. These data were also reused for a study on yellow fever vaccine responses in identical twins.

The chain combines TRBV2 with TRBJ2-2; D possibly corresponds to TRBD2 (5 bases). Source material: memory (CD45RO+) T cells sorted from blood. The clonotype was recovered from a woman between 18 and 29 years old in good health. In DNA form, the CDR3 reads TGTGCCAGCACGGGGAAGTCGGCGAACACCGGGGAGCTGTTTTTT. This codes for CASTGKSANTGELFF.